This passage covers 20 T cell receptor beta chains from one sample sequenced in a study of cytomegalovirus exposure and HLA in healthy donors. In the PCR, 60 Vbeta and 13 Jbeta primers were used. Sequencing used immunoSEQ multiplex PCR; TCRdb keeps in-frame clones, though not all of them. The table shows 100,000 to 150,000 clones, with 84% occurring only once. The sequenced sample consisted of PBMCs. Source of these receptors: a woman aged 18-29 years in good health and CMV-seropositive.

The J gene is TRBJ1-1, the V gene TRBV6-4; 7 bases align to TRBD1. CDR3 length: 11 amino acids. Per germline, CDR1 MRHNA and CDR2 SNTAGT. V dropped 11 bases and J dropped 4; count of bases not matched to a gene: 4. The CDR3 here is CAADRATEAFF. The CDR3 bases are TGTGCCGCAGACAGGGCCACTGAAGCTTTCTTT.

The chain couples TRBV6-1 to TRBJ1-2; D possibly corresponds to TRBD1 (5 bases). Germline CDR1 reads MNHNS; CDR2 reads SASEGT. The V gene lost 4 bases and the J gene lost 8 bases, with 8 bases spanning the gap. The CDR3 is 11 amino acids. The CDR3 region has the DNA TGTGCCAGCAGTGGGGGCAGAGGCTACACCTTC. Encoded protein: CASSGGRGYTF.

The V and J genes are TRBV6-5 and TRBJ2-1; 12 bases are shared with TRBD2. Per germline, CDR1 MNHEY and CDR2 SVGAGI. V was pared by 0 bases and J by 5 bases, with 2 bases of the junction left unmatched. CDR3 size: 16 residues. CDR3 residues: CASSYSLAGGDNEQFF. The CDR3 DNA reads TGTGCCAGCAGTTACTCTCTAGCGGGGGGGGACAATGAGCAGTTCTTC.

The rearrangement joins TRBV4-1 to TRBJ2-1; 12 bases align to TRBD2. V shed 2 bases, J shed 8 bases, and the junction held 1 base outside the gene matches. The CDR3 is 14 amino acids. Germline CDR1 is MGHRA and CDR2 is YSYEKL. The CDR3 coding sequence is TGCGCCAGCAGCCAAAGACTAGCGGGGGATGAGCAGTTCTTC. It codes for CASSQRLAGDEQFF.

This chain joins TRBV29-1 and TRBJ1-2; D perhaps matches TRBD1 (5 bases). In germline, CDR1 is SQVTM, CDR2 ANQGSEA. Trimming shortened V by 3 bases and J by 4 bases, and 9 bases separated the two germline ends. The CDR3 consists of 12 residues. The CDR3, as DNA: TGCAGCGTTGACAAGACAGCCTATGGCTACACCTTC. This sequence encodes CSVDKTAYGYTF.

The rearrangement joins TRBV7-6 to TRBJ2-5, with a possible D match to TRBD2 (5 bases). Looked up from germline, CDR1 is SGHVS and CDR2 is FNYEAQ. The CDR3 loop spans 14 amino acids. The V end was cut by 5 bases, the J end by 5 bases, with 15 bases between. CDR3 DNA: TGTGCCAGCAGCCCCAACTCGGGGTCCGAGACCCAGTACTTC. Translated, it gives CASSPNSGSETQYF.

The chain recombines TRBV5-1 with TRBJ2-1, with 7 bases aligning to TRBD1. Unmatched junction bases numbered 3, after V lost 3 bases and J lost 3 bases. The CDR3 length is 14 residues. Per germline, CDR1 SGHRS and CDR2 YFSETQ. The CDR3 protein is CASSSTGDYNEQFF. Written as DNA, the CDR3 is TGCGCCAGCAGCTCCACAGGGGACTACAATGAGCAGTTCTTC.

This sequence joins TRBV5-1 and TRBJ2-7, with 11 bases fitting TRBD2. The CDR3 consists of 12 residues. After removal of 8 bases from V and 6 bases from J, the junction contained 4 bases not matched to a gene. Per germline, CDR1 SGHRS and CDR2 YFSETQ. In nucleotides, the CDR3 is TGCGCCAGTAGCGGGGGGGCGCCCGAGCAGTACTTC. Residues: CASSGGAPEQYF.

CDR3 DNA sequence: TGTGCCACAGGACAGGGGATCTCTGGGGCCAACGTCCTGACTTTC. Translating it yields CATGQGISGANVLTF. The V call is TRBV19, the J call TRBJ2-6, with 9 bases aligning to TRBD1. CDR3 length equals 15 residues. J gave up 0 bases and V 10 bases, and 4 bases lay outside the gene matches. Germline V gives CDR1 LNHDA, CDR2 SQIVND (reference sequence). The full variable domain, its missing parts supplied by reference TRBV19 and TRBJ2-6, is DGGITQSPKYLFRKEGQNVTLSCEQNLNHDAMYWYRQDPGQGLRLIYYSQIVNDFQKGDIAEGYSVSREKKESFPLTVTSAQKNPTAFYLCATGQGISGANVLTFGAGSRLTVL.

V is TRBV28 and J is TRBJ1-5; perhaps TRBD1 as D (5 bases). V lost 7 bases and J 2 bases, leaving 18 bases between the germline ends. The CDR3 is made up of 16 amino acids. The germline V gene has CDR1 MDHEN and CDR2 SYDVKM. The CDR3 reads CASTSPWGDGNQPQHF. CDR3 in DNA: TGTGCCAGCACATCTCCCTGGGGGGATGGCAATCAGCCCCAGCATTTT. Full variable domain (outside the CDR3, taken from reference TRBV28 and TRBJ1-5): DVKVTQSSRYLVKRTGEKVFLECVQDMDHENMFWYRQDPGLGLRLIYFSYDVKMKEKGDIPEGYSVSREKKERFSLILESASTNQTSMYLCASTSPWGDGNQPQHFGDGTRLSIL.

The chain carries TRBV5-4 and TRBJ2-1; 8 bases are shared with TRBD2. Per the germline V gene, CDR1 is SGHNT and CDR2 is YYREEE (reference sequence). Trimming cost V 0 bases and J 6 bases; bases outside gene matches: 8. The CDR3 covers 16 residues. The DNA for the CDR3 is TGTGCCAGCAGCTTGGGACTGGCGGGGGGCAGCAATGAGCAGTTCTTC. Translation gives CASSLGLAGGSNEQFF.

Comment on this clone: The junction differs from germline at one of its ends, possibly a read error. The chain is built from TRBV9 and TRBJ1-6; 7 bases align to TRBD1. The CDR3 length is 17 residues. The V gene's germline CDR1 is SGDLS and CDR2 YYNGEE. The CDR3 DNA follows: TGTGCCAGATACTACCGGGACAGCTTGCCCCATAACTCACCCCTCCACTTT. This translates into CARYYRDSLPHNSPLHF.

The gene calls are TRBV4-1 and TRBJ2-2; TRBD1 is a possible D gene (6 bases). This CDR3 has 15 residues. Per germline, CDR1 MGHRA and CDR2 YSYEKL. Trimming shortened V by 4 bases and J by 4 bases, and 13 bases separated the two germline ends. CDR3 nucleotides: TGCGCCAGCAGCCCCCCAGGGGATACCACCGGGGAGCTGTTTTTT. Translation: CASSPPGDTTGELFF.

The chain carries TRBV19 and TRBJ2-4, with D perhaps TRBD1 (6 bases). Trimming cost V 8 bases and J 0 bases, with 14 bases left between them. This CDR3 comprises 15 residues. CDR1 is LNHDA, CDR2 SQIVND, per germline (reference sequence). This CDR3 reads CASGDTRLAKNIQYF. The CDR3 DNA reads TGTGCCAGTGGGGACACCCGGCTAGCCAAAAACATTCAGTACTTC.

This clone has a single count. CDR3 DNA sequence: TGTGCCAGCAGTTCAGGCTCCGGGACCCTCCACTTT. Protein product: CASSSGSGTLHF. The V call is TRBV27, the J call TRBJ1-6, with D unresolved. The V gene's germline CDR1 is MNHEY and CDR2 SMNVEV (reference sequence). The V gene lost 4 bases and the J gene lost 14 bases, with 12 bases spanning the gap. The CDR3 loop spans 12 amino acids.

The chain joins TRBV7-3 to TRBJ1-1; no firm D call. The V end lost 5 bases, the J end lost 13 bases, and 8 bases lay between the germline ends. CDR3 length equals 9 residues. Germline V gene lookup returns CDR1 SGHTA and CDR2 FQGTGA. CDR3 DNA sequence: TGTGCCAGCAGCGAGAGTGTTTTCTTT. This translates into CASSESVFF. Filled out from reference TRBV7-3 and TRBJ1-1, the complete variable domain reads GAGVSQTPSNKVTEKGKYVELRCDPISGHTALYWYRQSLGQGPEFLIYFQGTGAADDSGLPNDRFFAVRPEGSVSTLKIQRTERGDSAVYLCASSESVFFGQGTRLTVV.

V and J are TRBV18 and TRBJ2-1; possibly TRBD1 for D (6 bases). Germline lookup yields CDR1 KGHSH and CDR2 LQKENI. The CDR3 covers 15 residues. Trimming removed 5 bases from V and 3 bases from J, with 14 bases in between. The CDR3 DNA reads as TGTGCCAGCTCAGACGACAGGACAGTCTACAATGAGCAGTTCTTC. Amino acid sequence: CASSDDRTVYNEQFF.

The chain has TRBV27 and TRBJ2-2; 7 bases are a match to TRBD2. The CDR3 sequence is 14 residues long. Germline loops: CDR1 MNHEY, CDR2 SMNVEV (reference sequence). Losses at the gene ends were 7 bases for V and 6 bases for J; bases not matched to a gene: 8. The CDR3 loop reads CASKTGGRAGELFF. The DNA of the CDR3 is TGTGCCAGCAAAACCGGGGGGAGGGCCGGGGAGCTGTTTTTT.

Here the CDR3 reads CAWSLGNGELFF. Here the CDR3 DNA reads TGTGCCTGGAGCCTGGGCAACGGGGAGCTGTTTTTT. The chain combines TRBV30 with TRBJ2-2, with D unclear. The V gene lost 3 bases and the J gene lost 7 bases, with 9 bases spanning the gap. Germline assignment: CDR1 GTSNPN and CDR2 SVGIG (reference sequence). The CDR3 covers 12 residues. Full variable domain (outside the CDR3, taken from reference TRBV30 and TRBJ2-2): SQTIHQWPATLVQPVGSPLSLECTVEGTSNPNLYWYRQAAGRGLQLLFYSVGIGQISSEVPQNLSASRPQDRQFILSSKKLLLSDSGFYLCAWSLGNGELFFGEGSRLTVL.

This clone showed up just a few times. The CDR3 nucleotides are TGTGCCAGCAGCACCAGGACTACCAGTGGAGATACGCAGTATTTT. Its protein is CASSTRTTSGDTQYF. The chain is built from TRBV9 and TRBJ2-3; a weak D match, TRBD2 (6 bases). Germline CDR1 reads SGDLS; CDR2 reads YYNGEE. The CDR3 is 15 amino acids. Trimming cost V 4 bases and J 5 bases, with 17 bases left between them. Based on the CDR3 plus reference TRBV9 and TRBJ2-3, the full variable domain is DSGVTQTPKHLITATGQRVTLRCSPRSGDLSVYWYQQSLDQGLQFLIQYYNGEERAKGNILERFSAQQFPDLHSELNLSSLELGDSALYFCASSTRTTSGDTQYFGPGTRLTVL.